What follows are 4 T cell receptor beta chains derived from one specimen sequenced in a study of CD4 T cells in relation to SARS-CoV-2 and coronaviruses (dated by TCRdb to the early 2020s). CD4+ T cells from unexposed donors were collected before the COVID-19 pandemic (2011-2018). Following 10 days of culture, the EasySep CD4+ T cell isolation kit was used to isolate CD4+ T cells. These receptors have no known antigen. Library preparation used the immunoSEQ multiplex PCR assay. Here the immuneACCESS table is served through TCRdb, limited to in-frame sequences with V and J called. Missing clones are a known gap in these copies; in checked studies unresolved V genes cover under half, and the rest lacks a known reason. This sample lists 20,000 or so clones; around four fifths were detected once. The top ten hold 16% of the sample. The material sequenced was CD4+ T cells from PBMCs, cultured in vitro. These receptor sequences come from a human donor in good health.

The chain employs TRBV20-1 and TRBJ2-7; D is unresolved. CDR1 is DFQATT, CDR2 SNEGSKA, per germline (reference sequence). V lost 1 base, J lost 3 bases, and 4 bases lay in between. The CDR3 has 11 amino acids. Written as DNA, the CDR3 is TGCAGTGCTAGAGTCGTCTACGAGCAGTACTTC. This translates into CSARVVYEQYF.

This chain joins TRBV3-1 (or the pseudogene TRBV3-2) and TRBJ2-5; 9 nucleotides agree with TRBD1. CDR1 and CDR2 (germline): LGHDT, YNNKEL (reference sequence). The CDR3 loop spans 17 amino acids. The V and J ends lost 4 bases and 5 bases, in that order; junction bases with no gene match: 14. In DNA, the CDR3 is TGTGCCAGCAGCCCAGGACTGACAGGGGGAGATAGGGAGACCCAGTACTTC. Residues: CASSPGLTGGDRETQYF.

This clone turned up a few times. The genes are TRBV29-1 and TRBJ1-1; 9 positions agree with TRBD1. Germline assignment: CDR1 SQVTM and CDR2 ANQGSEA. V trimming: 5 bases; J trimming: 0 bases; junction bases outside the gene matches: 4. This CDR3 comprises 14 residues. DNA of the CDR3: TGCAGCGTTTACAGGGGGCTTATGAACACTGAAGCTTTCTTT. Translated: CSVYRGLMNTEAFF.

This clone was observed once. The chain uses TRBV7-9 and TRBJ1-1, with no clear D. The germline CDR1 and CDR2 sequences are SEHNR and FQNEAQ (reference sequence). The CDR3 runs to 13 residues. Between the trimmed V and J ends, which lost 5 bases and 3 bases, there was a span of 10 bases. CDR3 protein: CASSLWTDTEAFF. The CDR3 DNA follows: TGTGCCAGCAGCCTTTGGACGGACACTGAAGCTTTCTTT.